The TCR beta chain described here comes from a study of blood T cell repertoires in COVID-19. Study details: Acute and convalescent COVID-19 specimens originated in the United States, Italy and Spain.

Libraries were prepared by immunoSEQ multiplex PCR; TCRdb keeps only in-frame clonotypes and omits some of them. The sample has over 200,000 clones; about 86% are singletons. Self-reported history from a screening survey and questionnaire set each donor's cohort. People in the exposed group encountered a COVID-19 case within 2 weeks before entering the study. The sample taken for sequencing was PBMCs or T cells enriched from blood (not recorded which). This clonotype originated in a woman aged 25-40 years who had been exposed to COVID-19.

The CDR3 loop is CASSQDPVAGGLLIYEQYF. The CDR3 nucleotides are TGTGCCAGCAGCCAAGATCCGGTAGCGGGGGGGCTCCTAATCTACGAGCAGTACTTC. This sequence joins TRBV3-1 (or the pseudogene TRBV3-2) and TRBJ2-7; 11 positions match TRBD2. In germline, CDR1 is LGHDT, CDR2 YNNKEL (reference sequence). The junction had 13 bases not matched to a gene; V was cut back by 0 bases and J by 3 bases. The CDR3 contains 19 residues.